The 23 T cell receptor beta chains in this list originate from one sample, sequenced in a study of glioma-infiltrating T cells after dendritic cell vaccination. The assay was immunoSEQ multiplex PCR, and TCRdb's table has in-frame clones only and misses some. The top ten clones hold 9% to 10% of a sample with tens of thousands of clones, approximately 78% of them seen once. Sample: blood, taken before dendritic cell vaccination. The receptor source for this set is a human donor with glioblastoma.

The chain recombines TRBV7-6 with TRBJ1-2; 8 bases agree with TRBD1. The length of the CDR3 is 14 residues. The junction had 6 bases not matched to a gene; V was cut back by 5 bases and J by 4 bases. Germline loops: CDR1 SGHVS, CDR2 FNYEAQ. In nucleotides, the CDR3 is TGTGCCAGCAGCATCGGACAGGGCATCTATGGCTACACCTTC. It translates to CASSIGQGIYGYTF.

CDR3 bases: TGTGCCAGCAGCTTGGCGATGACCGGAGGCAATGAGCAGTTCTTC. Protein: CASSLAMTGGNEQFF. V gene TRBV5-4 combines with J gene TRBJ2-1, with D perhaps matching TRBD2 (5 bases). The CDR3 spans 15 residues. Deletions cut 0 bases from V and 6 bases from J, with 13 bases between. Germline V gene lookup returns CDR1 SGHNT and CDR2 YYREEE (reference sequence).

The chain couples TRBV4-1 to TRBJ2-3, with TRBD1 identical over 9 bases. The CDR3 has 15 amino acids. V was clipped by 4 bases and J by 2 bases; unmatched bases: 4. Per the germline V gene, CDR1 is MGHRA and CDR2 is YSYEKL. DNA of the CDR3: TGCGCCAGCAGCCTTCGACAGGGGGTCACAGATACGCAGTATTTT. Amino acids: CASSLRQGVTDTQYF.

The CDR3 here is CASRQYQETQYF. DNA for the CDR3: TGTGCGTCCCGACAGTACCAAGAGACCCAGTACTTC. J is TRBJ2-5 and V is TRBV5-8; D might be TRBD1 (5 bases). The CDR3 is made up of 12 amino acids. Germline V lookup: CDR1 SGHTS, CDR2 YDEGEE.

The chain recombines TRBV5-8 with TRBJ2-7; 13 nucleotides line up with TRBD2. This CDR3 is 17 amino acids long. Germline CDR1 is SGHTS and CDR2 is YDEGEE. V gave up 4 bases and J gave up 5 bases; unmatched junction bases: 12. Here the CDR3 DNA reads TGTGCCAGCAGCCTAACCGGGACTAGCGGGGCGTCGAACGAGCAGTACTTC. Amino acids: CASSLTGTSGASNEQYF.

The chain is built from TRBV29-1 and TRBJ1-1, with 10 bases lining up with TRBD1. CDR3 length: 13 residues. The J segment lost 7 bases and the V segment lost 4 bases, leaving 6 bases of the junction unmatched. Germline values: CDR1 SQVTM, CDR2 ANQGSEA. The CDR3 sequence: CSVGRQGAGEAFF. The CDR3, as DNA: TGCAGCGTTGGGAGACAGGGGGCAGGTGAAGCTTTCTTT.

This clone has just one count. J is TRBJ2-3 and V is TRBV11-1; maybe TRBD2 (5 bases). The V end lost 4 bases, the J end lost 0 bases, and 8 bases lay between the germline ends. Germline V gives CDR1 SGHAT, CDR2 FQDESV (reference sequence). The CDR3 consists of 14 residues. CDR3 region: CASSSGISTDTQYF. The CDR3 coding sequence is TGTGCCAGCAGCTCGGGAATCAGCACAGATACGCAGTATTTT.

The sample holds a few counts of this clone. The V gene is TRBV6-7, the J gene TRBJ2-5, with D possibly matching TRBD2 (7 bases). TRBV6-7 is given ORF status, its function remaining uncertain. The CDR3 sequence is 16 residues long. Trimming shortened V by 8 bases and J by 1 base, and 20 bases separated the two germline ends. CDR3 bases: TGTGCCAGCTACCACCAAGGGGGGGGGTGCCAAGAGACCCAGTACTTC. As protein: CASYHQGGGCQETQYF.

V is TRBV7-9 and J is TRBJ2-4, with 9 bases identical to TRBD2. Germline-derived CDR1 and CDR2 are SEHNR and FQNEAQ (reference sequence). The J segment lost 3 bases and the V segment lost 4 bases, leaving 7 bases of the junction unmatched. This CDR3 has 16 residues. As DNA, the CDR3 is TGTGCCAGCAGCTCCCGGGGTAGCGGGGGCAAAAACATTCAGTACTTC. Protein product: CASSSRGSGGKNIQYF. Supplemented by reference TRBV7-9 and TRBJ2-4, the full variable domain reads DTGVSQNPRHKITKRGQNVTFRCDPISEHNRLYWYRQTLGQGPEFLTYFQNEAQLEKSRLLSDRFSAERPKGSFSTLEIQRTEQGDSAMYLCASSSRGSGGKNIQYFGAGTRLSVL.

This chain connects TRBV6-1 to TRBJ2-5, with TRBD2 identical over 9 bases. The CDR3 is 14 residues long. Germline-derived CDR1 and CDR2 are MNHNS and SASEGT. The trim removed 6 bases at V and 5 bases at J, leaving 7 bases unmatched. This CDR3 reads CASRVAGGLETQYF. The CDR3 DNA reads TGTGCCAGCAGGGTCGCGGGGGGGTTGGAGACCCAGTACTTC.

The V call is TRBV5-4, the J call TRBJ1-1; perhaps TRBD1 as D (6 bases). This CDR3 spans 15 amino acids. Germline CDR1 and CDR2: SGHNT and YYREEE (reference sequence). Trimming shortened V by 4 bases and J by 0 bases, and 13 bases separated the two germline ends. The CDR3 DNA reads as TGTGCCAGCAGCAACTCGGGACACCTGAACACTGAAGCTTTCTTT. Its protein is CASSNSGHLNTEAFF.

In regard to this clone: Other nucleotide sequences in the sample specify the same CDR3. The chain combines TRBV2 with TRBJ2-5, with 12 bases aligning to TRBD2. With 4 bases clipped from V and 1 base from J, the junction kept 4 bases outside the gene matches. From germline, CDR1 is SNHLY and CDR2 FYNNEI. The length of the CDR3 is 16 residues. CDR3 coding DNA: TGTGCCAGCAGTGGCACTAGCGGGGGGCCCCAAGAGACCCAGTACTTC. Amino acids: CASSGTSGGPQETQYF. Full variable domain (outside the CDR3, taken from reference TRBV2 and TRBJ2-5): EPEVTQTPSHQVTQMGQEVILRCVPISNHLYFYWYRQILGQKVEFLVSFYNNEISEKSEIFDDQFSVERPDGSNFTLKIRSTKLEDSAMYFCASSGTSGGPQETQYFGPGTRLLVL.

The rearrangement uses TRBV6-4 and TRBJ1-1; D call uncertain. The CDR3 is 15 residues long. Trimming pared 4 bases from V and 0 bases from J, leaving 12 bases between. Germline CDR1 and CDR2: MRHNA and SNTAGT. CDR3 DNA sequence: TGTGCCAGCAGTGTCGCACCGGGGATGAACACTGAAGCTTTCTTT. Protein: CASSVAPGMNTEAFF.

The chain combines TRBV2 with TRBJ2-3, with 15 bases identical to TRBD2. Trimming at V came to 3 bases and at J to 7 bases, leaving 2 bases not matched to a gene. The germline V gene encodes CDR1 SNHLY and CDR2 FYNNEI. The CDR3 length is 15 residues. Here the CDR3 reads CASSDGTSGGNTQYF. In DNA, the CDR3 is TGTGCCAGCAGTGACGGGACTAGCGGGGGGAATACGCAGTATTTT.

The CDR3 loop reads CASSYYSTDTQYF. In DNA form, the CDR3 reads TGTGCCAGCAGTTACTACTCCACAGATACGCAGTATTTT. V is TRBV6-5 and J is TRBJ2-3, with D unclear. Trimming pared 1 base from V and 2 bases from J, leaving 4 bases between. The germline V gene encodes CDR1 MNHEY and CDR2 SVGAGI. There are 13 residues in the CDR3.

The rearrangement uses TRBV7-2 and TRBJ1-6; D is possibly TRBD1 (5 bases). The CDR3 runs to 16 residues. The V end lost 1 base, the J end lost 5 bases, and 12 bases lay between the germline ends. From germline, CDR1 is SGHTA and CDR2 FQGNSA. The CDR3 loop is CASSLGGQVHNSPLHF. In nucleotides, the CDR3 is TGTGCCAGCAGCTTAGGGGGCCAGGTGCATAATTCACCCCTCCACTTT.

The chain recombines TRBV30 with TRBJ1-3, with D uncertain. V lost 0 bases to trimming and J lost 0 bases, with 15 bases between them. The CDR3 spans 17 residues. CDR1 is GTSNPN and CDR2 is SVGIG in the germline V gene (reference sequence). CDR3: CAWSVNKPLNSGNTIYF. CDR3 sequence (DNA): TGTGCCTGGAGTGTAAATAAGCCACTAAACTCTGGAAACACCATATATTTT.

This sequence joins TRBV5-1 and TRBJ2-2; D gene unclear. The length of the CDR3 is 14 residues. CDR1 and CDR2 from the germline V gene are SGHRS and YFSETQ. Trimming took 4 bases from V and 5 from J, leaving 12 bases between them. CDR3 amino acids: CASSPAPGTGELFF. CDR3 sequence (DNA): TGCGCCAGCAGCCCCGCTCCCGGGACCGGGGAGCTGTTTTTT.

This chain links TRBV7-8 with TRBJ2-7; 10 bases are a match to TRBD2. CDR3 length: 16 residues. The V gene's germline CDR1 is SGHVS and CDR2 FQNEAQ. Losses at the gene ends were 5 bases for V and 3 bases for J; bases not matched to a gene: 10. Here the CDR3 reads CASSRLAGEQHYEQYF. CDR3 in DNA: TGTGCCAGCAGCCGCCTAGCGGGGGAGCAACACTACGAGCAGTACTTC.

This chain links TRBV5-5 with TRBJ1-5, with D possibly TRBD1 on 6 matching bases. V was trimmed by 0 bases and J by 9 bases, leaving 13 bases between them. CDR1 and CDR2 (germline): SGHKS, YYEKEE (reference sequence). CDR3 length: 14 residues. The CDR3 nucleotides read TGTGCCAGCAGCTTGGGGGGGCCCGAGTGGCCCCAGCATTTT. Protein: CASSLGGPEWPQHF.

The chain is built from TRBV11-3 and TRBJ2-3; a possible D gene is TRBD2 (5 bases). CDR3 size: 15 residues. Germline-derived CDR1 and CDR2 are SGHNT and YENEEA. V was clipped by 1 base and J by 3 bases, with 11 bases between them. DNA for the CDR3: TGTGCCAGCAGCTTAGGGGAGCTGGGGACAGATACGCAGTATTTT. As protein: CASSLGELGTDTQYF. Full variable domain (outside the CDR3, taken from reference TRBV11-3 and TRBJ2-3): EAGVVQSPRYKIIEKKQPVAFWCNPISGHNTLYWYLQNLGQGPELLIRYENEEAVDDSQLPKDRFSAERLKGVDSTLKIQPAELGDSAVYLCASSLGELGTDTQYFGPGTRLTVL.

The V and J genes are TRBV6-5 and TRBJ2-7; 7 bases are a match to TRBD1. This CDR3 is built from 12 residues. From germline, CDR1 is MNHEY and CDR2 SVGAGI. V shed 2 bases and J 9 bases; nucleotides not matched to a gene: 4. The CDR3 reads CASSYNRGSQYF. The CDR3 DNA reads TGTGCCAGCAGTTACAACAGGGGTTCGCAGTACTTC.

The chain carries TRBV2 and TRBJ2-2; no definite D call. The CDR3 totals 12 residues. Per germline, CDR1 SNHLY and CDR2 FYNNEI. V lost 7 bases, J lost 5 bases, and 8 bases lay in between. The CDR3: CASTLGTGELFF. CDR3 coding DNA: TGTGCCAGCACCCTAGGAACCGGGGAGCTGTTTTTT.